These T cell receptor beta chains were read from a single sample in a study of blood T cell repertoires in COVID-19. TCRdb's copy holds only in-frame clones and misses some; the assay was immunoSEQ multiplex PCR. The sample comprises some 67,000 clones, about four fifths of which are singletons, and just under 6.5% rests with the top ten. Sequenced sample: peripheral blood. These TCRs come from an older woman with acute or convalescent COVID-19. The CDR3 runs from the conserved cysteine through the conserved F or W. A D gene is named only where the DNA matches it firmly. Only some rows state a clone size, as once, few, many or a class for expanded clones.

CDR3: CASSQDLMSGQPQHF
DNA: TGTGCCAGCAGCCAAGATCTTATGTCGGGGCAGCCCCAGCATTTT
V: TRBV3-1/TRBV3-2
J: TRBJ1-5
size: NA
D: NA

CDR3: CASRPIRGGAGNEQFF
DNA: TGTGCCAGCAGACCGATTCGCGGGGGGGCCGGGAATGAGCAGTTCTTC
V: TRBV2
J: TRBJ2-1
size: once
D: TRBD2

CDR3: CASSPRTRVHGYTF
DNA: TGTGCCAGCAGTCCCCGTACCCGAGTCCATGGCTACACCTTC
V: TRBV28
J: TRBJ1-2
size: NA
D: NA

CDR3: CASRRDMNTEAFF
DNA: TGTGCCAGCAGAAGAGACATGAACACTGAAGCTTTCTTT
V: TRBV5-4
J: TRBJ1-1
size: NA
D: NA

CDR3: CASSFGDGTANQPQHF
DNA: TGTGCCAGCAGCTTCGGGGACGGGACAGCTAATCAGCCCCAGCATTTT
V: TRBV7-3
J: TRBJ1-5
size: once
D: TRBD1

CDR3: CTSSQDLFDGGDQPQHF
DNA: TGCACCAGCAGCCAAGATCTTTTCGACGGGGGGGATCAGCCCCAGCATTTT
V: TRBV1
J: TRBJ1-5
size: NA
D: NA

CDR3: CAWSVGSGNTIYF
DNA: TGTGCCTGGAGCGTCGGCTCTGGAAACACCATATATTTT
V: TRBV30
J: TRBJ1-3
size: many
D: NA

CDR3: CASSSRTGEKLFF
DNA: TGTGCCAGCAGCTCCCGGACAGGGGAAAAACTGTTTTTT
V: TRBV7-9
J: TRBJ1-4
size: NA
D: TRBD1

CDR3: CARKRQIQETQYF
DNA: TGCGCCAGGAAGCGGCAGATACAAGAGACCCAGTACTTC
V: TRBV23-1
J: TRBJ2-5
size: NA
D: NA

CDR3: CASSPDRGQPQHF
DNA: TGTGCCAGCAGCCCTGACAGGGGCCAGCCCCAGCATTTT
V: TRBV6-2/TRBV6-3
J: TRBJ1-5
size: few
D: TRBD1

CDR3: CASSSTSGSLNTQYF
DNA: TGCGCCAGCAGCTCGACTAGCGGGTCCCTCAATACGCAGTATTTT
V: TRBV5-1
J: TRBJ2-3
size: NA
D: TRBD2

CDR3: CSVADRDIGQPQHF
DNA: TGCAGCGTCGCGGACCGGGACATCGGACAGCCCCAGCATTTT
V: TRBV29-1
J: TRBJ1-5
size: NA
D: NA

CDR3: CASSLTPAGYSGELFF
DNA: TGCGCCAGCAGCTTGACTCCAGCGGGGTACTCCGGGGAGCTGTTTTTT
V: TRBV5-1
J: TRBJ2-2
size: NA
D: TRBD2

CDR3: CASSLWNSQASYNEQFF
DNA: TGTGCCAGCTCACTGTGGAATAGTCAGGCCTCCTACAATGAGCAGTTCTTC
V: TRBV18
J: TRBJ2-1
size: NA
D: NA

CDR3: CASSRRDRDSDEQYF
DNA: TGTGCCAGTAGTAGGAGGGACAGGGATAGTGACGAGCAGTACTTC
V: TRBV19
J: TRBJ2-7
size: NA
D: TRBD1

CDR3: CASSESDSHTEAFF
DNA: TGTGCCAGCAGCGAATCGGACAGCCACACTGAAGCTTTCTTT
V: TRBV9
J: TRBJ1-1
size: NA
D: NA

CDR3: CATRTGIPPYEQYF
DNA: TGTGCCACCCGAACAGGGATCCCCCCCTACGAGCAGTACTTC
V: TRBV27
J: TRBJ2-7
size: NA
D: NA

CDR3: CASSRDQGAQNEKLFF
DNA: TGTGCCAGCAGTCGCGACCAGGGGGCGCAGAATGAAAAACTGTTTTTT
V: TRBV6-2/TRBV6-3
J: TRBJ1-4
size: NA
D: TRBD1

CDR3: CASSSGADYGYTF
DNA: TGTGCCAGCAGTTCTGGGGCGGACTATGGCTACACCTTC
V: TRBV28
J: TRBJ1-2
size: NA
D: NA

CDR3: CASNLGQGNYEQYF
DNA: TGTGCCAGTAACCTTGGACAGGGAAACTACGAGCAGTACTTC
V: TRBV6-5
J: TRBJ2-7
size: once
D: TRBD1

CDR3: CASSLGQYQETQYF
DNA: TGTGCCAGCAGCCTGGGGCAGTACCAAGAGACCCAGTACTTC
V: TRBV5-4
J: TRBJ2-5
size: NA
D: NA

CDR3: CASSLLGGTSTDTQYF
DNA: TGTGCCAGCAGCCTCCTGGGGGGAACGAGCACAGATACGCAGTATTTT
V: TRBV11-2
J: TRBJ2-3
size: NA
D: NA

CDR3: CASTSAPANYNEQFF
DNA: TGTGCCAGCACTAGCGCCCCCGCGAACTACAATGAGCAGTTCTTC
V: TRBV6-5
J: TRBJ2-1
size: NA
D: NA

CDR3: CASRLGREGVETQYF
DNA: TGTGCAAGTCGCTTAGGCCGCGAAGGGGTAGAGACCCAGTACTTC
V: TRBV12-2
J: TRBJ2-5
size: NA
D: NA

CDR3: CASRERAHRVREKLFF
DNA: TGTGCCAGCAGGGAGAGGGCCCACAGGGTGCGTGAAAAACTGTTTTTT
V: TRBV2
J: TRBJ1-4
size: once
D: NA

CDR3: CASSQEGGQETQYF
DNA: TGTGCCAGCAGCCAAGAGGGGGGGCAAGAGACCCAGTACTTC
V: TRBV3-1/TRBV3-2
J: TRBJ2-5
size: few
D: TRBD2

CDR3: CASSQGVFVGENTEAFF
DNA: TGCGCCAGCAGCCAAGGGGTATTCGTCGGAGAGAACACTGAAGCTTTCTTT
V: TRBV4-1
J: TRBJ1-1
size: NA
D: NA

CDR3: CASSPSEIAGTDTQYF
DNA: TGTGCCAGCAGCCCCTCCGAGATAGCGGGCACAGATACGCAGTATTTT
V: TRBV4-2
J: TRBJ2-3
size: NA
D: NA

CDR3: CASSYPARDYSYEQYF
DNA: TGTGCCAGCAGTTACCCCGCCAGGGACTATTCCTACGAGCAGTACTTC
V: TRBV6-5
J: TRBJ2-7
size: NA
D: TRBD2

CDR3: CSVKTGGNSPLHF
DNA: TGCAGCGTGAAGACAGGGGGGAATTCACCCCTCCACTTT
V: TRBV29-1
J: TRBJ1-6
size: NA
D: TRBD1

CDR3: CASSPGQRNSPLHF
DNA: TGTGCCAGTAGTCCGGGACAGAGAAATTCACCCCTCCACTTT
V: TRBV19
J: TRBJ1-6
size: NA
D: TRBD1

CDR3: CASSALPGQVDTIYF
DNA: TGTGCCAGCAGCGCCCTCCCGGGACAGGTGGACACCATATATTTT
V: TRBV7-8
J: TRBJ1-3
size: once
D: TRBD1

CDR3: CASSQDVGQGWEKLFF
DNA: TGCGCCAGCAGCCAAGATGTGGGACAGGGGTGGGAAAAACTGTTTTTT
V: TRBV4-3
J: TRBJ1-4
size: NA
D: TRBD1

CDR3: CASSSYGQANYGYTF
DNA: TGCGCCAGCAGCTCCTACGGACAGGCTAACTATGGCTACACCTTC
V: TRBV5-1
J: TRBJ1-2
size: NA
D: TRBD1

CDR3: CASSQGWGGNTEAFF
DNA: TGTGCCAGCAGCCAAGGGTGGGGAGGGAACACTGAAGCTTTCTTT
V: TRBV3-1/TRBV3-2
J: TRBJ1-1
size: NA
D: NA

CDR3: CASRSPGQPYGYTF
DNA: TGTGCCAGCAGGTCGCCGGGACAGCCATATGGCTACACCTTC
V: TRBV3-1/TRBV3-2
J: TRBJ1-2
size: NA
D: TRBD1

CDR3: CACKGQASIESPLHF
DNA: TGTGCCTGTAAAGGACAGGCTTCAATTGAATCACCCCTCCACTTT
V: TRBV27
J: TRBJ1-6
size: NA
D: TRBD1

CDR3: CASSFRRGETQYF
DNA: TGTGCCAGCAGTTTCCGGCGGGGGGAGACCCAGTACTTC
V: TRBV27
J: TRBJ2-5
size: NA
D: TRBD2

CDR3: CASTTGINYGYTF
DNA: TGTGCCAGCACCACAGGGATCAACTATGGCTACACCTTC
V: TRBV6-6
J: TRBJ1-2
size: NA
D: NA

CDR3: CASSLSRTGYGYTF
DNA: TGTGCCAGCAGCCTCTCCCGGACAGGGTATGGCTACACCTTC
V: TRBV5-4
J: TRBJ1-2
size: NA
D: TRBD1

CDR3: CAITTGQGPNTEAFF
DNA: TGTGCCATCACCACCGGACAGGGGCCGAACACTGAAGCTTTCTTT
V: TRBV10-3
J: TRBJ1-1
size: NA
D: TRBD1

CDR3: CASSIFPPGLAYQPQHF
DNA: TGTGCCAGTAGTATATTTCCCCCTGGGCTTGCTTATCAGCCCCAGCATTTT
V: TRBV19
J: TRBJ1-5
size: NA
D: NA

CDR3: CSAAEGASYGYTF
DNA: TGCAGCGCGGCGGAGGGCGCGAGCTATGGCTACACCTTC
V: TRBV29-1
J: TRBJ1-2
size: NA
D: NA

CDR3: CASSQSPAAAMKKDEKLFF
DNA: TGCGCCAGCAGCCAATCCCCTGCGGCGGCCATGAAAAAAGATGAAAAACTGTTTTTT
V: TRBV4-1
J: TRBJ1-4
size: once
D: NA

CDR3: CASSLGPATNEKLFF
DNA: TGTGCCAGCAGCTTGGGGCCTGCAACTAATGAAAAACTGTTTTTT
V: TRBV5-6
J: TRBJ1-4
size: NA
D: NA

CDR3: CASSKDRLSPSAEAFF
DNA: TGTGCCAGCTCCAAAGACAGGTTGAGCCCCTCTGCTGAAGCTTTCTTT
V: TRBV18
J: TRBJ1-1
size: NA
D: NA

CDR3: CASSLQGERGNEKLFF
DNA: TGTGCCAGCAGCTTACAGGGGGAGAGAGGGAATGAAAAACTGTTTTTT
V: TRBV5-5
J: TRBJ1-4
size: NA
D: TRBD1

CDR3: CASSSGYGYGYTF
DNA: TGTGCCAGCTCTTCAGGGTACGGCTATGGCTACACCTTC
V: TRBV9
J: TRBJ1-2
size: many
D: NA

CDR3: CASSPGVIRYEQYF
DNA: TGTGCCAGCAGCCCAGGGGTTATCCGCTACGAGCAGTACTTC
V: TRBV7-3
J: TRBJ2-7
size: NA
D: NA

CDR3: CASSPSGTGVRNTEAFF
DNA: TGCGCCAGCAGCCCATCCGGGACAGGGGTCAGAAACACTGAAGCTTTCTTT
V: TRBV4-1
J: TRBJ1-1
size: NA
D: TRBD1

CDR3: CASRADAAMNTEAFF
DNA: TGTGCCAGCAGAGCGGATGCCGCGATGAACACTGAAGCTTTCTTT
V: TRBV4-2
J: TRBJ1-1
size: NA
D: NA

CDR3: CASSQEPVLRNTEAFF
DNA: TGCGCCAGCAGCCAAGAGCCCGTCCTGAGGAACACTGAAGCTTTCTTT
V: TRBV4-1
J: TRBJ1-1
size: NA
D: NA

CDR3: CASSRNRDPMNTEAFF
DNA: TGCGCCAGCAGTCGAAACAGAGATCCAATGAACACTGAAGCTTTCTTT
V: TRBV10-1
J: TRBJ1-1
size: NA
D: NA

CDR3: CASSLPGQGAFSGNTIYF
DNA: TGTGCCAGCAGCCTACCGGGACAGGGGGCTTTCTCTGGAAACACCATATATTTT
V: TRBV28
J: TRBJ1-3
size: once
D: TRBD1

CDR3: CASSPPIETGQAFF
DNA: TGTGCCAGCAGCCCCCCTATAGAAACAGGACAAGCTTTCTTT
V: TRBV9
J: TRBJ1-1
size: NA
D: NA

CDR3: CASSASGGALDTQYF
DNA: TGTGCCAGCAGCGCTAGCGGGGGGGCCTTGGATACGCAGTATTTT
V: TRBV7-2
J: TRBJ2-3
size: few
D: TRBD2

CDR3: CASRERETQYF
DNA: TGTGCCAGCCGTGAGCGAGAGACCCAGTACTTC
V: TRBV2
J: TRBJ2-5
size: NA
D: NA